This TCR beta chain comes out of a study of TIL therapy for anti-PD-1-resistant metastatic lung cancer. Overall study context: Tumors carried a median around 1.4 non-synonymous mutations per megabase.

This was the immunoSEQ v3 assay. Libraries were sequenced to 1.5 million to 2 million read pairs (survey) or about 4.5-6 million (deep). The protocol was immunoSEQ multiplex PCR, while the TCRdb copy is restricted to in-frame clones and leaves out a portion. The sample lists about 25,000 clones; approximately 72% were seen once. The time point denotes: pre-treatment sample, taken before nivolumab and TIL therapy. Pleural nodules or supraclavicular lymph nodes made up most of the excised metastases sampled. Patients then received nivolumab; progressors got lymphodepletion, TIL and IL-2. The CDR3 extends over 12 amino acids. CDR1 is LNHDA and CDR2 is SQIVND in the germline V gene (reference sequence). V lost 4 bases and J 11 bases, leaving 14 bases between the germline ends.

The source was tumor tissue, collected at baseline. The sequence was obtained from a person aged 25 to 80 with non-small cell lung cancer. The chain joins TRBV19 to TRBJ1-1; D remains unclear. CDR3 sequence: CASSTRAPGAFF. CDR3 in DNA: TGTGCCAGTAGTACAAGAGCCCCTGGTGCTTTCTTT.